This T cell receptor (beta chain) was sequenced in a study of blood T cell repertoires in COVID-19. Study overall: Italy, Spain and the United States were the sources of the convalescent and acute COVID-19 samples. PBMCs, B-cell-depleted T cells, or T cells provided the cDNA or gDNA that made up the material.

Germline lookup yields CDR1 MGHRA and CDR2 YSYEKL. The CDR3 has 18 amino acids. Deletions cut 0 bases from V and 0 bases from J, with 12 bases between. Participants, 18 to 89 years old, spanned under 25 US areas. The authors' processing: Estimation of nucleated cell counts was performed using reference gene primer amplification. Clones were sequenced by immunoSEQ multiplex PCR, and TCRdb holds only the in-frame ones, with some missing. V and J calls and clone size are given by that table; D and trimming were obtained from the DNA. The data contain 90,000 to 120,000 clones, just over 85% of them singletons.

The source is a woman between 50 and 59 years old who had recovered from COVID-19. Source material: PBMCs or T cells enriched from blood (not recorded which). The chain recombines TRBV4-1 with TRBJ1-6, with a weak D call TRBD1 (6 bases). The CDR3 spells CASSQDPGESSYNSPLHF. The CDR3 DNA reads TGCGCCAGCAGCCAAGATCCAGGGGAAAGCTCCTATAATTCACCCCTCCACTTT.